A selection of T cell receptor beta chains follows, all from one sample in a study of response to subunit inactivated influenza vaccine. TCRdb reprocessed the RT-PCR reads with MiXCR, giving one entry per CDR3 protein. The sample holds about 170,000 distinct CDR3 sequences; over 8.5% are singletons and the top ten take 35% to 40%. Sequencing used CD8+ T cells sorted from PBMCs, obtained around 25 months after vaccination. All receptors come from a man in his fifties or sixties who received an inactivated influenza vaccine. The CDR3 runs from the conserved cysteine through the conserved F or W. Fields, in order: J gene, clone size, V gene, D gene, CDR3 DNA, CDR3 protein. A D gene is named only where the DNA matches it firmly. Some rows mark clone size as missing; the rest say once, few, many or name a class of expanded clone.

J: TRBJ1-1
size: many
V: TRBV12-3/TRBV12-4
D: .
DNA: TGTGCCAGCAGCCAGGGACACCTGAACACTGAAGCTTTCTTT
CDR3: CASSQGHLNTEAFF

J: TRBJ2-5
size: few
V: TRBV6-5
D: TRBD1
DNA: TGTGCCAGCAGTTACTCGGGACAGGCGTACCAAGAGACCCAGTACTTC
CDR3: CASSYSGQAYQETQYF

J: TRBJ2-5
size: .
V: TRBV9
D: .
DNA: TGTGCCAGCAGCGTATCTGGGCGGCACCAAGAGACCCAGTACTTC
CDR3: CASSVSGRHQETQYF

J: TRBJ1-2
size: .
V: TRBV4-1
D: TRBD1
DNA: TGCGCCAGCAGCCGATCCGGGACAGGGGGGCTCTACACCTTC
CDR3: CASSRSGTGGLYTF

J: TRBJ2-2
size: many
V: TRBV9
D: TRBD2
DNA: TGTGCCAGCCGACCGGCGGGAGATCTATATGGGGAGCTGTTTTTT
CDR3: CASRPAGDLYGELFF

J: TRBJ1-2
size: .
V: TRBV20-1
D: .
DNA: TGCAGTGCTAGGTCTGTGACAGACGGGAGCTACACCTTC
CDR3: CSARSVTDGSYTF

J: TRBJ2-7
size: many
V: TRBV11-2
D: TRBD1
DNA: TGTGCCAGCAGCGCCGGGACAGGAACCTACGAGCAGTACTTC
CDR3: CASSAGTGTYEQYF

J: TRBJ2-5
size: many
V: TRBV7-9
D: TRBD1
DNA: TGTGCCAGCAGCTTGTATGGGACAGTCGGGGAGACCCAGTACTTC
CDR3: CASSLYGTVGETQYF

J: TRBJ2-2
size: .
V: TRBV29-1
D: .
DNA: TGCAGCGTGATTCCGAGGGGGCGGGGGAACACCGGGGAGCTGTTTTTT
CDR3: CSVIPRGRGNTGELFF

J: TRBJ2-1
size: .
V: TRBV15
D: .
DNA: TGTGCCACGAGCTTTAGCGGATACAATGAGCAGTTCTTC
CDR3: CATSFSGYNEQFF

J: TRBJ1-1
size: few
V: TRBV3-1
D: .
DNA: TGTGCCAGCAGCCAAGATAATTCGGGCCGCCTACGAGCTTTCTTT
CDR3: CASSQDNSGRLRAFF

J: TRBJ1-1
size: few
V: TRBV6-1
D: .
DNA: TGTGCCAGCAGTGACAGTTTTTTGAACACTGAAGCTTTCTTT
CDR3: CASSDSFLNTEAFF

J: TRBJ2-1
size: .
V: TRBV14
D: .
DNA: TGTGCCAGCAGCCAAATGCGAAGTGGGGAGCAGTTCTTC
CDR3: CASSQMRSGEQFF

J: TRBJ2-6
size: .
V: TRBV6-2/TRBV6-3
D: .
DNA: TGTGCCAGCAGTCGCGGGGATCCCGGGGCCTACGTCCTGACTTTC
CDR3: CASSRGDPGAYVLTF

J: TRBJ2-3
size: .
V: TRBV4-3
D: .
DNA: TGCGCCAGCAGCCAACTCACTTCAGATACGCAGTATTTT
CDR3: CASSQLTSDTQYF

J: TRBJ1-4
size: few
V: TRBV4-3
D: TRBD1
DNA: TGCGCCAGCAGCCAATACCGGACAGGGAATGAAAAACTGTTTTTT
CDR3: CASSQYRTGNEKLFF

J: TRBJ1-1
size: .
V: TRBV25-1
D: .
DNA: TGTGCCAGTGGACTGGTGAACACTGAAGCTTTCTTT
CDR3: CASGLVNTEAFF

J: TRBJ2-1
size: .
V: TRBV11-2
D: TRBD2
DNA: TGTGCCAGCAGCGGGACTAGAGGCGGCAATGAGCAGTTCTTC
CDR3: CASSGTRGGNEQFF

J: TRBJ2-2
size: .
V: TRBV6-5
D: .
DNA: TGTGCCAGCAATTATGGGACCGCGAACACCGGGGAGCTGTTTTTT
CDR3: CASNYGTANTGELFF

J: TRBJ2-3
size: .
V: TRBV15
D: .
DNA: TGTGCCACCAGCAGTTTTGCGGTTCTACCCACAGATACGCAGTATTTT
CDR3: CATSSFAVLPTDTQYF

J: TRBJ2-1
size: many
V: TRBV4-1
D: .
DNA: TGCGCCAGCAGCCCCACTGACCCATCCTACAATGAGCAGTTCTTC
CDR3: CASSPTDPSYNEQFF

J: TRBJ1-1
size: few
V: TRBV20-1
D: .
DNA: TGCAGTGCTCCAACGGACACGAACACTGAAGCTTTCTTT
CDR3: CSAPTDTNTEAFF

J: TRBJ2-3
size: .
V: TRBV9
D: .
DNA: TGTGCCAGCAGCCCCCACCTCTCAGATACGCAGTATTTT
CDR3: CASSPHLSDTQYF

J: TRBJ2-7
size: many
V: TRBV3-1
D: .
DNA: TGTGCCAGCAGCCCCTTGGAGTCCTACGAGCAGTACTTC
CDR3: CASSPLESYEQYF

J: TRBJ1-2
size: many
V: TRBV7-9
D: TRBD1
DNA: TGTGCCAGCAGCTTAGTTGGGACAGGGGTTCTTTATGGCTACACCTTC
CDR3: CASSLVGTGVLYGYTF

J: TRBJ1-3
size: .
V: TRBV7-8
D: .
DNA: TGTGCCAGCAGCTTAGGGATTGGGGGGGCGTCTGGAAACACCATATATTTT
CDR3: CASSLGIGGASGNTIYF

J: TRBJ1-5
size: .
V: TRBV7-9
D: .
DNA: TGTGCCAGCAGCAGTGGCGGGGGCAATCAGCCCCAGCATTTT
CDR3: CASSSGGGNQPQHF

J: TRBJ2-2
size: .
V: TRBV2
D: .
DNA: TGTGCCAGCAGTGACCAGACAGGGAACACCGGGGAGCTGTTTTTT
CDR3: CASSDQTGNTGELFF

J: TRBJ2-7
size: many
V: TRBV12-3/TRBV12-4
D: .
DNA: TGTGCCAGCAGCGAACGGGTTGGCGAGCAGTACTTC
CDR3: CASSERVGEQYF

J: TRBJ2-7
size: .
V: TRBV4-1
D: .
DNA: TGCGCCAGCAGCCAATTTCGGGCCTACGAGCAGTACTTC
CDR3: CASSQFRAYEQYF

J: TRBJ2-7
size: few
V: TRBV5-6
D: .
DNA: TGTGCCAGCAGCTCAACAGGTATCTCCTACGAGCAGTACTTC
CDR3: CASSSTGISYEQYF

J: TRBJ2-4
size: .
V: TRBV28
D: TRBD2
DNA: TGTGCCAGCAGCAACCGGGCCGCGACTAGCGGGAGGAACATTCAGTACTTC
CDR3: CASSNRAATSGRNIQYF

J: TRBJ2-1
size: many
V: TRBV7-9
D: .
DNA: TGTGCCAGCAGCCGCGGTCGTAATGAGCAGTTCTTC
CDR3: CASSRGRNEQFF

J: TRBJ2-7
size: few
V: TRBV29-1
D: .
DNA: TGCAGCGTGCGGCCCCCAGATGTCGGCGAGCAGTACTTC
CDR3: CSVRPPDVGEQYF

J: TRBJ2-7
size: .
V: TRBV12-3/TRBV12-4
D: TRBD2
DNA: TGTGCCAGCAGCCCATACCGTAGGAGCGGGGGTCAGTACTTC
CDR3: CASSPYRRSGGQYF

J: TRBJ2-1
size: .
V: TRBV7-2
D: TRBD2
DNA: TGTGCCAGCAGCTTAGCCCCCCGACCGGGACTAGCGACCAATGAGCAGTTCTTC
CDR3: CASSLAPRPGLATNEQFF

J: TRBJ2-7
size: many
V: TRBV4-2
D: TRBD1
DNA: TGTGCCAGCAGCCCCGACAGGGAATACGAGCAGTACTTC
CDR3: CASSPDREYEQYF

J: TRBJ2-1
size: .
V: TRBV12-3/TRBV12-4
D: TRBD2
DNA: TGTGCCAGCGGGCGGGCTAGCGGTCCTCTGGCCAACAACAATGAGCAGTTCTTC
CDR3: CASGRASGPLANNNEQFF

J: TRBJ1-1
size: few
V: TRBV6-1
D: TRBD1
DNA: TGTGCCAGCACCCGGACAGGGCAAAACACTGAAGCTTTCTTT
CDR3: CASTRTGQNTEAFF

J: TRBJ2-5
size: .
V: TRBV28
D: .
DNA: TGTGCCAGCAGTTTAGTAGCCGGAGGACCGATCCAAGAGACCCAGTACTTC
CDR3: CASSLVAGGPIQETQYF

J: TRBJ2-1
size: .
V: TRBV7-6
D: TRBD2
DNA: TGTGCCAGCAGCTTAGAAGGGACTAGCGGCAATGAGCAGTTCTTC
CDR3: CASSLEGTSGNEQFF

J: TRBJ2-5
size: .
V: TRBV10-3
D: TRBD2
DNA: TGTGCCATCAGTGAGTCGATGGCTAGCGGACAAGAGACCCAGTACTTC
CDR3: CAISESMASGQETQYF

J: TRBJ2-1
size: .
V: TRBV13
D: .
DNA: TGTGCCAGCAGCTTACGGGTGAATGAGCAGTTCTTC
CDR3: CASSLRVNEQFF

J: TRBJ1-6
size: few
V: TRBV3-1
D: .
DNA: TGTGCCAGCAGAAAAAGGGGTCAGGGCTTCACCCTCCACTTT
CDR3: CASRKRGQGFTLHF

J: TRBJ2-7
size: few
V: TRBV15
D: .
DNA: TGTGCCACCAGCAGAGACTTACAGGGTTCCTACGAGCAGTACTTC
CDR3: CATSRDLQGSYEQYF

J: TRBJ1-2
size: .
V: TRBV20-1
D: .
DNA: TGCAGTGCTAGTGGGACTGTTTATGGCTACACCTTC
CDR3: CSASGTVYGYTF